The entry that follows covers one TCR beta chain sequence. What it binds is unknown. UMI-labeled 5' RACE was used to make TCR beta libraries. TCRdb re-called the 5' RACE reads; every CDR3 protein appears as one record, without DNA. The sample totals fewer than 11,000 distinct CDR3 sequences; its top ten clones hold approximately 20%. Per germline, CDR1 MNHEY and CDR2 SMNVEV (reference sequence). The CDR3 covers 13 residues. These data come from a study of human CD8 memory T cell subsets. Whole-study findings and limits: High diversity, at similar levels, marked stem-like memory and precursor exhausted T cells but not effector memory cells.

Designated as TPEX, the CCR7+ PD-1+ TIGIT+ early memory CD8+ T cells showed dysfunctional, exhausted-like traits. Buffy coats from healthy donors yielded the PBMC. The chain links TRBV27 to TRBJ1-2; TCRdb returns TRBD1, unconfirmable since there is no DNA. The TCR sequence derives from a human donor in good health. Source material: CD8+ T cells from PBMCs. CDR3 in amino acids: CASSGGGGDGYTF.